This T cell receptor (beta chain) was recovered during a study of human T cells and chemical hapten exposure. Time point denoted: patch test 2, 6 weeks after DPC sensitization. Treatment specified: therapeutic diphenylcyclopropenone sensitization with weekly scalp DPC. For this clonotype: Antigen specificity is unknown.

The CDR3 spans 15 residues. Germline V gives CDR1 DFQATT, CDR2 SNEGSKA (reference sequence). The ends were cut back, 5 bases at V and 0 bases at J, with 14 bases in the middle. Library preparation tagged each individual cDNA molecule with a unique molecular identifier. Each CDR3 protein gets one entry after TCRdb re-called the RACE reads with MiXCR. The repertoire holds around 130,000 distinct CDR3 sequences, with roughly 10% as singletons. General study points: TCRs whose frequency exceeded 1 in 1000 remained the same following DPC sensitization.

Material: whole blood, obtained in connection with sensitization to the hapten diphenylcyclopropenone (DPC). This receptor was taken from a woman aged 45-60 years with alopecia areata. Some clones in this sample may be carry-over from other donors' samples. This sequence joins TRBV20-1 and TRBJ1-3; D perhaps matches TRBD1 (5 bases). The CDR3 DNA reads TGCAGTGCTTCGACTTACAGGAGCTCTGGAAACACCATATATTTT. It is translated as CSASTYRSSGNTIYF.